The 6 T cell receptor beta chains below were found in one sample sequenced in a study of T cells in Graves' hyperthyroidism and ophthalmopathy. Amplified TCR beta CDR3 regions derived from RNA transcripts. Initially, a first-round RT-PCR of the TCR CDR3 employed the HTBI primer set. TCRdb reprocessed the multiplex PCR reads with MiXCR, giving one entry per CDR3 protein. Of about 500,000 distinct CDR3 sequences in the sample, under 20% were seen once. The sequenced material came from blood. The receptors were gathered from a woman aged 18-29 years with Graves' ophthalmopathy.

This chain joins TRBV5-1 and TRBJ1-5; D ambiguous. V was cut by 3 bases and J by 3 bases, with 7 bases left in between. CDR1 is SGHRS, CDR2 YFSETQ, per germline. CDR3 length equals 13 residues. The CDR3 loop reads CASSWGLNQPQHF. DNA for the CDR3: TGCGCCAGCAGCTGGGGTCTCAATCAGCCCCAGCATTTT.

This clonotype was seen many times. The rearrangement uses TRBV10-3 and TRBJ2-7; D is undetermined. The CDR3 length is 14 residues. In germline, CDR1 is ENHRY, CDR2 SYGVKD. V gave up 2 bases and J gave up 1 base, with 9 bases separating them. The CDR3 here is CAISEAKGSYEQYF. In nucleotides, the CDR3 is TGTGCCATCAGTGAGGCGAAGGGTTCCTACGAGCAGTACTTC.

The chain couples TRBV19 to TRBJ2-5; 7 bases fit TRBD1. Germline V gene data show CDR1 as LNHDA and CDR2 as SQIVND (reference sequence). Unmatched junction bases numbered 11, after V lost 10 bases and J lost 3 bases. The CDR3 is 14 residues long. DNA of the CDR3: TGTGCCACCAACCGGGGACAGCCTAAAGAGACCCAGTACTTC. It translates to CATNRGQPKETQYF.

Only one count was recorded for this clonotype. The V call is TRBV20-1, the J call TRBJ1-5; D is undetermined. This CDR3 is 14 amino acids long. The germline gives CDR1 DFQATT, CDR2 SNEGSKA (reference sequence). V lost 3 bases and J lost 1, with 10 bases in between. CDR3 in amino acids: CSASGDGSNQPQHF. In DNA form, the CDR3 reads TGCAGTGCTAGCGGGGATGGCAGCAATCAGCCCCAGCATTTT.

In the case of this clonotype: This sequence may be a read error, since a much larger clone differs from it by one base. V gene TRBV13 combines with J gene TRBJ2-7, with TRBD1 identical over 7 bases. The germline V gene encodes CDR1 PRHDT and CDR2 FYEKMQ (reference sequence). This CDR3 contains 15 residues. This CDR3 is CASRLGLGQLDEQYF. As DNA, the CDR3 is TGTGCCAGCAGATTAGGCTTGGGACAGCTGGACGAGCAGTACTTC.

This clonotype was recorded many times. The chain uses TRBV7-6 and TRBJ2-7; 11 nucleotides align to TRBD2. Trimming at V came to 4 bases and at J to 5 bases, leaving 4 bases not matched to a gene. Germline CDR1 reads SGHVS; CDR2 reads FNYEAQ. This CDR3 has 14 residues. In nucleotides, the CDR3 is TGTGCCAGCAGCTCGCTAGCGGGAGGAAACGAGCAGTACTTC. Its protein product is CASSSLAGGNEQYF.